Listed below are T cell receptor beta chains from one sample, sequenced in a study of STAT5B mutations in CD4+ large granular lymphocyte leukemia. The method was immunoSEQ multiplex PCR; TCRdb's version includes in-frame clones alone and lacks a portion of them. Among around 20,000 clones, about 80% were seen once, and the ten largest hold about 4%. Sequences were obtained from CD4+ T cells from blood buffy coats. The receptor set was obtained from a human donor in good health. The CDR3 runs from the conserved cysteine through the conserved F or W. Fields, in order: D gene, clone size, J gene, V gene, CDR3 DNA, CDR3 protein. D genes are given only for firm matches. Rows give clone size only sometimes, using once, few, many, or a class for an expanded clone.

- - TRBJ2-7 TRBV27 TGTGCCAGCAACCGGGGCCGGGAGCAGTACTTC CASNRGREQYF
- - TRBJ2-7 TRBV5-1 TGCGCCAGCAGCTTGAACTCTCCCTACGAGCAGTACTTC CASSLNSPYEQYF
TRBD2 - TRBJ2-3 TRBV9 TGTGCCAGCGGAAGGACCGCGACTAGCGGATTCTGGTGGGATACGCAGTATTTT CASGRTATSGFWWDTQYF
- - TRBJ1-2 TRBV6-1 TGTGCCAGCAGAGCTCCCGGGGGCAACTATGGCTACACCTTC CASRAPGGNYGYTF
- - TRBJ2-1 TRBV7-8 TGTGCCAGCAGCTTAGAGAGTAAAGGGGGGAATGAGCAGTTCTTC CASSLESKGGNEQFF
- - TRBJ2-5 TRBV4-1 TGCGCCAGCAGCCGGCTAGCCCAAGAGACCCAGTACTTC CASSRLAQETQYF
- - TRBJ2-3 TRBV20-1 TGCAGTGGGTCGACAGATACGCAGTATTTT CSGSTDTQYF
TRBD1 - TRBJ2-7 TRBV6-1 TGTGCCAGCAGTGACAGAAACTCCGGGACAGGGCGCGACGAGCAGTACTTC CASSDRNSGTGRDEQYF
- - TRBJ2-1 TRBV28 TGTGCCAGCAGTTCGGGGCAACGGGTATACAATGAGCAGTTCTTC CASSSGQRVYNEQFF
- - TRBJ2-7 TRBV30 TGTGCCTGGAGTGTGTCTCAGGGTAGCTACGAGCAGTACTTC CAWSVSQGSYEQYF
- - TRBJ2-1 TRBV28 TGTGCCAGCAGAAATTCCTACAATGAGCAGTTCTTC CASRNSYNEQFF
- few TRBJ1-4 TRBV7-9 TGTGCCAGCAGCTTAGAACATCGCGAAAAACTGTTTTTT CASSLEHREKLFF
- - TRBJ2-4 TRBV28 TGTGCCAGCAGTTCCGTCTTGGGTGAGGGTTTGGCCAAAAACATTCAGTACTTC CASSSVLGEGLAKNIQYF
- - TRBJ2-5 TRBV6-5 TGTGCCGGAGGGACATTAGAGACCCAGTACTTC CAGGTLETQYF
- - TRBJ2-2 TRBV5-1 TGCGCCAGCAGCTTCCAACAGTCCAACACCGGGGAGCTGTTTTTT CASSFQQSNTGELFF
- - TRBJ2-7 TRBV18 TGTGCCAGCTCACCGCGGTCCTACGAGCAGTACTTC CASSPRSYEQYF
TRBD2 - TRBJ2-7 TRBV5-1 TGCGCCAGCAGCTTGGGGACTAGCGGTCCACCTCGGGGACGCGAGCAGTACTTC CASSLGTSGPPRGREQYF
TRBD2 - TRBJ2-1 TRBV10-1 TGCGCCAGCAGTGAAGGACTAGGCAATGAGCAGTTCTTC CASSEGLGNEQFF
- - TRBJ1-3 TRBV21-1 TGTGCCAGCATAAAGTCCGGGACAGTTGAATCACAGAGCTCTGGAAACACCATATATTTT CASIKSGTVESQSSGNTIYF
- few TRBJ2-1 TRBV7-2 TGTGCCAGCAGCTTAGGTTCCCACAATGAGCAGTTCTTC CASSLGSHNEQFF
TRBD2 - TRBJ2-1 TRBV5-6 TGTGCCAGCAGCTTGGACTGGGCTAGCGGTGATAATGAGCAGTTCTTC CASSLDWASGDNEQFF
TRBD2 - TRBJ2-7 TRBV5-5 TGTGCCAGCAGGTTTGCCCCGACTAGCGGGACAGGCGAGCAGTACTTC CASRFAPTSGTGEQYF
- - TRBJ2-1 TRBV27 TGTGCCAGCAGGAAGACCGATGGGACCGGACAGTTCTTC CASRKTDGTGQFF
- few TRBJ1-1 TRBV6-5 TGTGCCAGCAGGGTGCGGGTGGGGGCGGACACTGAAGCTTTCTTT CASRVRVGADTEAFF
- - TRBJ2-2 TRBV4-2 TGTGCCAGCAGCCAAGATACGAAACGGCAGTCGAACACCGGGGAGCTGTTTTTT CASSQDTKRQSNTGELFF
- - TRBJ2-7 TRBV2 TGTGCCAGCAGTGATGAAAGAGTCGAGCAGTACTTC CASSDERVEQYF
TRBD2 few TRBJ2-1 TRBV4-1 TGCGCCAGCAGCCAACTTTCGGCTAGCGGTTACAATGAGCAGTTCTTC CASSQLSASGYNEQFF
TRBD2 - TRBJ2-5 TRBV6-5 TGTGCCAGCAGTTCGGGAGGGAAGACCCAGTACTTC CASSSGGKTQYF
- - TRBJ1-1 TRBV29-1 TGCAGCGCGGGTCTCATGAACACTGAAGCTTTCTTT CSAGLMNTEAFF
- - TRBJ1-1 TRBV4-1 TGCGCCAGCAGCCAAGATCAGGAACGGTTGAACACTGAAGCTTTCTTT CASSQDQERLNTEAFF
- - TRBJ1-4 TRBV7-9 TGTGCCAGCAGCTTAACGGGGGCGGTTGAAACTAATGAAAAACTGTTTTTT CASSLTGAVETNEKLFF
- - TRBJ2-1 TRBV30 TGTGCCTGGAGTCCTGGGGGAACCTACAATGAGCAGTTCTTC CAWSPGGTYNEQFF
- - TRBJ1-5 TRBV5-8 TGTGCCAGCAGCTTAGGGAACAATCAGCCCCAGCATTTT CASSLGNNQPQHF
- - TRBJ2-2 TRBV21-1 TGTGCCAGCAGCAGCCGGGACAGGGGTGGCACCGGGGAGCTGTTTTTT CASSSRDRGGTGELFF
TRBD1 - TRBJ2-5 TRBV4-1 TGCGCCAGCAGCCAAGTCGGGACAGGAGGACAAGAGACCCAGTACTTC CASSQVGTGGQETQYF
TRBD1 - TRBJ2-2 TRBV6-1 TGTGCCAGCAGTGTACTGGGGACAGGGGGCACCGGGGAGCTGTTTTTT CASSVLGTGGTGELFF
- - TRBJ2-7 TRBV6-5 TGTGCCAGCCGCGCCCGCTCCTACGAGCAGTACTTC CASRARSYEQYF
- once TRBJ2-7 TRBV27 TGTGCCAGCAGTTTATACGGCCCCTACGAGCAGTACTTC CASSLYGPYEQYF
- once TRBJ2-1 TRBV27 TGTGCCAGCAGTTTATCGGGGGGCAATGAGCAGTTCTTC CASSLSGGNEQFF
TRBD1 - TRBJ2-1 TRBV19 TGTGCCAGTAGCGTAGACAGGGGATCCTACAATGAGCAGTTCTTC CASSVDRGSYNEQFF
TRBD2 few TRBJ2-1 TRBV25-1 TGTGCCAGCAGCACCTCAGGAACCGGGACTAGCTACAATGAGCAGTTCTTC CASSTSGTGTSYNEQFF
TRBD1 few TRBJ1-1 TRBV10-3 TGTGCCATCATGGGCTTTGGACAGGGGAACACTGAAGCTTTCTTT CAIMGFGQGNTEAFF
- - TRBJ2-3 TRBV5-1 TGCGCCAGCAGCTTTGGCACAGATACGCAGTATTTT CASSFGTDTQYF
- few TRBJ1-3 TRBV7-6 TGTGCCAGCAGCTTAGGGGAAGTACACACCATATATTTT CASSLGEVHTIYF
TRBD2 - TRBJ2-3 TRBV11-1 TGTGCCAGCAGCTTAAGCGGGGCTAAAACAGATACGCAGTATTTT CASSLSGAKTDTQYF
- few TRBJ2-7 TRBV7-9 TGTGCCAGCAGCCTGGGGGTAGGCGAGCAGTACTTC CASSLGVGEQYF
- - TRBJ2-2 TRBV30 TGTGCCTGGAGCGGGTCCGGGGAGCTGTTTTTT CAWSGSGELFF
- large TRBJ2-6 TRBV7-9 TGTGCCAGCAGCACCTTATACGAAACAGGCCCTGGGGCCAACGTCCTGACTTTC CASSTLYETGPGANVLTF
- few TRBJ1-2 TRBV7-9 TGTGCCAGCACCCCGTCGTCCTTC CASTPSSF
- - TRBJ2-5 TRBV5-1 TGCGCCAGCAGCCCTGGCTGGGAGACCCAGTACTTC CASSPGWETQYF
TRBD1 - TRBJ2-2 TRBV5-1 TGCGCCAGCAGCTTGGCTGGGACAGCCCTACGTGCCACCGGGGAGCTGTTTTTT CASSLAGTALRATGELFF